This T cell receptor beta chain was profiled in a study of shared clonotypes between healthy human individuals. The study's findings and limits: Sampling covered blood only; tissue repertoires likely differ. Large depth notwithstanding, sorted-subset sequencing proved incomplete by rarefaction. Across subsets, estimated richness was generally greater for naive than for memory populations.

Libraries were prepared by immunoSEQ multiplex PCR; TCRdb keeps only in-frame clonotypes and omits some of them. The sample shows about 2 million clones, around 95% of them seen only once. The CDR3 sequence is 17 residues long. Germline V gene sequence: CDR1 MGHRA, CDR2 YSYEKL. The ends lost 4 bases at V and 0 bases at J; junction bases unmatched: 4. Comments on this clone: Its cognate antigen is unknown.

The source material was naive CD4+ T cells sorted from blood. Described subset: CD45RA+ positively selected. The V gene is TRBV4-1, the J gene TRBJ2-3, with TRBD2 matching over 13 bases. The TCR sequence derives from a man aged 18 to 29 in good health. The CDR3 is CASSRWGLAGSTDTQYF. DNA for the CDR3: TGCGCCAGCAGCCGGTGGGGACTAGCGGGGAGCACAGATACGCAGTATTTT.